Listed here are 3 T cell receptor beta chains from one sample, sequenced in a study of T cell responses to AZD1222 COVID-19 vaccine. TCRdb's table, derived via immunoSEQ multiplex PCR, lists solely in-frame clones and lacks some. The sample lists 150,000 to 200,000 clones; around 87% were seen once. Sequenced material: peripheral blood, taken on day 0 of MenACWY control vaccination. The receptors here all came from an adult in good health.

V is TRBV5-4 and J is TRBJ2-7; 8 nucleotides match TRBD1. CDR1 SGHNT and CDR2 YYREEE come from the germline V gene (reference sequence). The ends lost 4 bases at V and 6 bases at J; junction bases unmatched: 6. The CDR3 is made up of 13 amino acids. Here the CDR3 reads CASSPGQAVEQYF. In nucleotides, the CDR3 is TGTGCCAGCAGCCCGGGACAGGCCGTCGAGCAGTACTTC.

This clone came up once. This chain uses TRBV7-3 with TRBJ1-5; D ambiguous. Looked up from germline, CDR1 is SGHTA and CDR2 is FQGTGA. Trimming took off 4 bases at V and 13 bases at J, with 8 bases between the two ends. The CDR3 is 10 residues long. The CDR3 reads CASSSVLQHF. The CDR3 region has the DNA TGTGCCAGCAGCTCTGTCCTACAGCATTTT. Drawing the rest from reference TRBV7-3 and TRBJ1-5, the complete variable domain is GAGVSQTPSNKVTEKGKYVELRCDPISGHTALYWYRQSLGQGPEFLIYFQGTGAADDSGLPNDRFFAVRPEGSVSTLKIQRTERGDSAVYLCASSSVLQHFGDGTRLSIL.

V is TRBV18 and J is TRBJ1-1; D not certain. The CDR3 spans 13 residues. V was clipped by 3 bases and J by 0 bases, with 5 bases between them. In germline, CDR1 is KGHSH, CDR2 LQKENI. CDR3 sequence: CASSPQMNTEAFF. The CDR3 bases are TGTGCCAGCTCACCCCAAATGAACACTGAAGCTTTCTTT.